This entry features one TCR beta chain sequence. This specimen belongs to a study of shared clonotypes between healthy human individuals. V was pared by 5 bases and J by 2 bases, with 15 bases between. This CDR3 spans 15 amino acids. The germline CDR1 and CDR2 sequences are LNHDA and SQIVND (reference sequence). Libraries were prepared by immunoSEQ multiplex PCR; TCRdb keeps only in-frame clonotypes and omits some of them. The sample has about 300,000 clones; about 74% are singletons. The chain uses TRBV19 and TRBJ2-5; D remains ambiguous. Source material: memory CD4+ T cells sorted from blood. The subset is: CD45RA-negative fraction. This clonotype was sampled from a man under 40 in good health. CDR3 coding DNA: TGTGCCAGTAGTTGGCGCCTTGGGCAACAAGAGACCCAGTACTTC. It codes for CASSWRLGQQETQYF.